The 7 T cell receptor beta chains in this list originate from one sample, sequenced in a study of blood T cell repertoires in COVID-19 (dated by TCRdb to the early 2020s). Library preparation was by the immunoSEQ multiplex PCR assay. TCRdb's version of the immuneACCESS table is confined to in-frame rearrangements and falls short of the full clone set. An unresolved V gene accounts for under half of the shortfall where checked; the remainder is of unknown origin. The sample table contains about 320,000 clones; only one count was recorded for roughly 90% of them. Of the sample, about 4.2% falls within the top ten clones. Sequenced: PBMCs or T cells enriched from blood (not recorded which). Every receptor here comes from a woman in her 30s who had been exposed to COVID-19.

This chain joins TRBV4-2 and TRBJ2-1; TRBD2 aligns across 9 bases. With V trimmed by 2 bases and J by 1 base, 0 bases remained unmatched. CDR3 size: 15 residues. Germline V gives CDR1 LGHNA, CDR2 YNFKEQ. Here the CDR3 reads CASSQSGGSYNEQFF. The CDR3 DNA sequence: TGTGCCAGCAGCCAAAGCGGGGGGTCCTACAATGAGCAGTTCTTC.

V is TRBV24-1 and J is TRBJ2-2; TRBD1 is a possible D gene (5 bases). V was trimmed by 5 bases and J by 3 bases, leaving 9 bases between them. CDR1 is KGHDR, CDR2 SFDVKD, per germline. CDR3 length: 14 amino acids. CDR3 nucleotide sequence: TGTGCCACCAGTGGGGGCGCGGACACCGGGGAGCTGTTTTTT. This gives the protein CATSGGADTGELFF.

V gene TRBV9 combines with J gene TRBJ1-1, with a tentative D call TRBD1 (5 bases). V lost 0 bases and J lost 4, with 13 bases in between. Germline V gives CDR1 SGDLS, CDR2 YYNGEE. This CDR3 is built from 15 residues. CDR3 residues: CASSVDGAGGTEAFF. The CDR3, as DNA: TGTGCCAGCAGCGTAGATGGGGCGGGGGGCACTGAAGCTTTCTTT.

V gene TRBV6-1 combines with J gene TRBJ2-4; D ambiguous. The germline CDR1 and CDR2 sequences are MNHNS and SASEGT. V dropped 2 bases and J dropped 5 bases, with 7 bases sitting between them. This CDR3 spans 13 amino acids. The DNA for the CDR3 is TGTGCCAGCAGTGAAATACTTGAAAACATTCAGTACTTC. It yields the protein CASSEILENIQYF.

The chain carries TRBV4-3 and TRBJ2-7, with TRBD1 as a possible D gene (5 bases). The CDR3 totals 17 residues. Germline-derived CDR1 and CDR2 are LGHNA and YSLEER. V gave up 0 bases and J gave up 5 bases, with 20 bases separating them. CDR3 in DNA: TGCGCCAGCAGCCAAGATTATAGGACATTACGTCTCCACGAGCAGTACTTC. This codes for CASSQDYRTLRLHEQYF.

This sequence joins TRBV30 and TRBJ1-1, with 7 bases aligning to TRBD1. This CDR3 is built from 14 residues. Trimming removed 6 bases from V and 5 bases from J; junction bases left unmatched: 12. Germline V gene data show CDR1 as GTSNPN and CDR2 as SVGIG (reference sequence). The DNA of the CDR3 is TGTGCCTGTTGGGAACAGGGGCGGTCGACTGAAGCTTTCTTT. It codes for CACWEQGRSTEAFF. Combining the CDR3 with reference TRBV30 and TRBJ1-1 gives the whole variable domain SQTIHQWPATLVQPVGSPLSLECTVEGTSNPNLYWYRQAAGRGLQLLFYSVGIGQISSEVPQNLSASRPQDRQFILSSKKLLLSDSGFYLCACWEQGRSTEAFFGQGTRLTVV.

This clone appeared once. The chain couples TRBV29-1 to TRBJ1-2; D not certain. The CDR3 is 11 amino acids. Per the germline V gene, CDR1 is SQVTM and CDR2 is ANQGSEA. V gave up 4 bases and J gave up 5 bases, with 8 bases separating them. CDR3 DNA: TGCAGCGTTGTGGGCGCTTATGGCTACACCTTC. Protein product: CSVVGAYGYTF. The full variable domain, rest sourced from reference TRBV29-1 and TRBJ1-2, is SAVISQKPSRDICQRGTSLTIQCQVDSQVTMMFWYRQQPGQSLTLIATANQGSEATYESGFVIDKFPISRPNLTFSTLTVSNMSPEDSSIYLCSVVGAYGYTFGSGTRLTVV.